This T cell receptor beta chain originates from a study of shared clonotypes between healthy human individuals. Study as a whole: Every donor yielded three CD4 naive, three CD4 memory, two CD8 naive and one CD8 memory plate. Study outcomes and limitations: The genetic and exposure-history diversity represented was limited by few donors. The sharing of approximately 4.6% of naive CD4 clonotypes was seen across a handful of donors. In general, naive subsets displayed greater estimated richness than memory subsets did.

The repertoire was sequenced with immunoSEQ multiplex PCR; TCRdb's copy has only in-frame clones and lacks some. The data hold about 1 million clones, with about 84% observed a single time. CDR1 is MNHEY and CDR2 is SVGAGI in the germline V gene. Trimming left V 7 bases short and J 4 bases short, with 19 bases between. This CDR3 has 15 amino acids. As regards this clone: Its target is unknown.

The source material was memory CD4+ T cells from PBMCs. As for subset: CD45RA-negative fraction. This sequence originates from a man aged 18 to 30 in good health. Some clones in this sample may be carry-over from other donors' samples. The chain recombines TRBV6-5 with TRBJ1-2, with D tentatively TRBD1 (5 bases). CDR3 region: CASTSWGDGSYGYTF. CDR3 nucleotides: TGTGCCAGCACCTCCTGGGGGGACGGTAGCTATGGCTACACCTTC.